The entry below describes one T cell receptor beta chain. The antigen remains unidentified. Germline V gives CDR1 MDHEN, CDR2 SYDVKM. The CDR3 covers 12 residues. The J segment lost 10 bases and the V segment lost 3 bases, leaving 6 bases of the junction unmatched. The sample comes from a study of blood T cells in healthy people across ages. Total RNA, at least 5 micrograms per sample, was extracted from PBMCs. The study's findings and limits: In older individuals, TCR beta diversity per million T cells was lower, falling roughly linearly with age.

A second PCR, run for about 7 to 11 cycles, used a sample-barcoded 5' primer plus a J-beta primer mix. TCRdb ran MiXCR on the 5' RACE reads and lists one entry per CDR3 protein. The sample carries approximately 2,000,000 distinct CDR3 sequences, roughly two fifths recorded once. This TCR was sampled from a human donor in good health. The chain joins TRBV28 to TRBJ2-7; 7 nucleotides align to TRBD1. Sequencing was performed on blood. In nucleotides, the CDR3 is TGTGCCAGCAGTTTTCCCGGACAGGCCCAGTACTTC. Protein: CASSFPGQAQYF.